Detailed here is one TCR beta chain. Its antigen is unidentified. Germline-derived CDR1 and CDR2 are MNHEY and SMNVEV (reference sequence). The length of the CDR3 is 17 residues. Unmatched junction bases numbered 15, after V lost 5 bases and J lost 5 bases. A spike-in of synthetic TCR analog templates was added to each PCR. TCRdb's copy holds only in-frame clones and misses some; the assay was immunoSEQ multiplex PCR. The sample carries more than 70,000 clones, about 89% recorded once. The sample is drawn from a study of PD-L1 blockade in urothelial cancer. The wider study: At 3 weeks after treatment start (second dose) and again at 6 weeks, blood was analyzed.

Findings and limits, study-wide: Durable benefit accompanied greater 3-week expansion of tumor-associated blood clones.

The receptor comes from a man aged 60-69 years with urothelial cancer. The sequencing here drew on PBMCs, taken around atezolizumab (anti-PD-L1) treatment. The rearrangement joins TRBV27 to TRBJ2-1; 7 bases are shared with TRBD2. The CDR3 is CASSKSASGYFDNEQFF. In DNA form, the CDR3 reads TGTGCCAGCAGTAAAAGTGCTAGCGGTTACTTTGACAATGAGCAGTTCTTC.